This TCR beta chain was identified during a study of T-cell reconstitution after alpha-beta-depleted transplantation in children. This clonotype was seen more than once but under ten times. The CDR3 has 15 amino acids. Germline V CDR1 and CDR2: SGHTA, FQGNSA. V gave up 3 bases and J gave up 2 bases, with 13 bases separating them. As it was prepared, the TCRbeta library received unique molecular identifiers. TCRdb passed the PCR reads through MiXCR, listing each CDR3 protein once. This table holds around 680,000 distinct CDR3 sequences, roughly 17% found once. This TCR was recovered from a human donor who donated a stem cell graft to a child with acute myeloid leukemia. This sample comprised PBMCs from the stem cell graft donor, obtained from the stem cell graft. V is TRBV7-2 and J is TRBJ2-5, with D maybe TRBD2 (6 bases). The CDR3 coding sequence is TGTGCCAGCAGCTTGATACGGGGGACTCAAGAGACCCAGTACTTC. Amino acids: CASSLIRGTQETQYF.